A single sample gave rise to the 9 T cell receptor beta chains below, sequenced in a study of PD-1 blockade in classical Hodgkin lymphoma. Data came from immunoSEQ multiplex PCR; TCRdb stores just in-frame clones and leaves some out. The sample lists more than 75,000 clones; 90% to 95% were seen once. Noted time point: cycle 4 day 1 (C4D1), after five to seven weeks of nivolumab. Every patient had relapsed following autologous stem cell transplantation, and cohorts differed in brentuximab vedotin exposure. The sequencing used peripheral blood mononuclear cells (PBMCs), collected before the fourth cycle of nivolumab. The receptors derive from a human donor with classical Hodgkin lymphoma.

J is TRBJ1-1 and V is TRBV6-1; 7 nucleotides line up with TRBD1. Unmatched junction bases numbered 10, after V lost 6 bases and J lost 6 bases. Germline V CDR1 and CDR2: MNHNS, SASEGT. There are 14 residues in the CDR3. Written as DNA, the CDR3 is TGTGCCAGCAGATATACAGGGGTAGGGGCTGAAGCTTTCTTT. It translates to CASRYTGVGAEAFF.

This clone was seen just once. The chain employs TRBV4-2 and TRBJ2-5, with 7 bases fitting TRBD2. CDR1 and CDR2 (germline): LGHNA, YNFKEQ. V dropped 1 base and J dropped 5; count of bases not matched to a gene: 13. This CDR3 is 17 amino acids long. The DNA of the CDR3 is TGTGCCAGCAGCCAAGGCAGTCTGGTAGCGGGTAGGGAGACCCAGTACTTC. It specifies CASSQGSLVAGRETQYF.

This chain joins TRBV6-5 and TRBJ2-3, with 8 bases identical to TRBD2. Germline CDR1 reads MNHEY; CDR2 reads SVGAGI. Unmatched junction bases numbered 6, after V lost 2 bases and J lost 5 bases. CDR3 length equals 15 residues. DNA for the CDR3: TGTGCCAGCAGTTACGGGACTAGTGAGGGAGATACGCAGTATTTT. Its translation is CASSYGTSEGDTQYF.

V gene TRBV27 combines with J gene TRBJ2-1; 11 bases are shared with TRBD2. The V segment lost 7 bases and the J segment 4 bases; nucleotides outside the gene matches: 6. The CDR3 contains 15 residues. Germline assignment: CDR1 MNHEY and CDR2 SMNVEV (reference sequence). The CDR3: CASTKLAGAYNEQFF. For the CDR3, the DNA is TGTGCCAGCACAAAACTAGCGGGAGCGTACAATGAGCAGTTCTTC.

About this clone: Other nucleotide sequences from this sample produce the same CDR3. This chain joins TRBV30 and TRBJ2-1, with 8 bases identical to TRBD2. Germline CDR1 and CDR2: GTSNPN and SVGIG (reference sequence). Trimming removed 6 bases from V and 0 bases from J; junction bases left unmatched: 7. The CDR3 contains 15 residues. CDR3 sequence: CACTSGSLSYNEQFF. The CDR3 region has the DNA TGTGCCTGCACAAGCGGGAGCCTCTCCTACAATGAGCAGTTCTTC.

The chain is built from TRBV10-1 and TRBJ2-1; 16 bases match TRBD2. The junction had 8 bases not matched to a gene; V was cut back by 2 bases and J by 1 base. The CDR3 loop spans 20 amino acids. The germline gives CDR1 WNHNN, CDR2 SYGVQD (reference sequence). The CDR3 is CASSEVGTSGRDRSYNEQFF. The CDR3 DNA sequence: TGCGCCAGCAGTGAGGTGGGGACTAGCGGGAGGGATAGGTCCTACAATGAGCAGTTCTTC.

The gene calls are TRBV2 and TRBJ2-6; D is possibly TRBD2 (6 bases). The V and J ends lost 7 bases and 2 bases respectively, with 12 bases between them. CDR1 and CDR2 from the germline V gene are SNHLY and FYNNEI. The CDR3 consists of 15 residues. The CDR3 sequence is CASTGSSTGANVLTF. The CDR3 DNA sequence: TGTGCCAGCACCGGGAGTTCCACTGGGGCCAACGTCCTGACTTTC.

This clone has a single count. CDR3 bases: TGTGCCAGCAGCTTGGTTCAGGTCTATGGCTACACCTTC. Amino acid sequence: CASSLVQVYGYTF. V usage is TRBV7-9 and J usage is TRBJ1-2; D is ambiguous. The CDR3 has 13 residues. Trimming pared 3 bases from V and 4 bases from J, leaving 9 bases between. From germline, CDR1 is SEHNR and CDR2 FQNEAQ (reference sequence).

The V and J genes are TRBV28 and TRBJ2-2; D is unresolved. The CDR3 is 15 residues long. Per the germline V gene, CDR1 is MDHEN and CDR2 is SYDVKM. Here the CDR3 reads CSPTPPAGRTGELFF. CDR3 bases: TGTTCTCCTACCCCCCCGGCAGGCCGGACCGGGGAGCTGTTTTTT.